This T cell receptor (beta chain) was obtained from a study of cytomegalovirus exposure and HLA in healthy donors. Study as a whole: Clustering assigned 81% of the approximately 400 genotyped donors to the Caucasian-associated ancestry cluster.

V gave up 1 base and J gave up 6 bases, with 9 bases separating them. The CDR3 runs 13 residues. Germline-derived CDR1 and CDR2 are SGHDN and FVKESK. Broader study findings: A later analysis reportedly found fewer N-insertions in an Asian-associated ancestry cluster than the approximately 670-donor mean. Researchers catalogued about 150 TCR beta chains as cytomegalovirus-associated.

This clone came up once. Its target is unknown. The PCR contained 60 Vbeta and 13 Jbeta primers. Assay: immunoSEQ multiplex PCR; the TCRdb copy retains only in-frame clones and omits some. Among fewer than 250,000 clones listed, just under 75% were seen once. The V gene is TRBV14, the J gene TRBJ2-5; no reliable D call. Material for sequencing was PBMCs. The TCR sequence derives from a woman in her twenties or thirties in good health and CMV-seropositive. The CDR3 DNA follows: TGTGCCAGCAGCCAAGGCGTCGTGCAGACCCAGTACTTC. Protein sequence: CASSQGVVQTQYF.